This TCR beta chain was sequenced during a study of CD8 T cells in ankylosing spondylitis. Whole-study results and caveats: There was a TCR beta motif, made of eight highly homologous variants, that appeared characteristic of ankylosing spondylitis blood. With a CD8+ phenotype, disease-linked clones were relatively rare in peripheral blood.

This clonotype has ten or more counts. What it binds is not known. This CDR3 has 16 amino acids. J was trimmed by 7 bases and V by 0 bases; bases with no gene match: 7. The germline gives CDR1 MGHRA, CDR2 YSYEKL. Generation of TCR beta libraries employed quantitative 5'-RACE incorporating molecular barcodes. TCRdb reanalysed the 5' RACE reads using MiXCR and keeps one entry per CDR3 protein. The data show about 360,000 distinct CDR3 sequences, approximately 14% seen once. The sample was blood, either unsorted or a sorted T cell fraction (not recorded which). The origin of this receptor is a male donor with ankylosing spondylitis or in good health (not recorded which). The J gene is TRBJ2-1, the V gene TRBV4-1, with 9 bases fitting TRBD2. The chain's CDR3 is CASSQDLASGANEQFF. The CDR3 DNA is TGCGCCAGCAGCCAAGATCTGGCTAGCGGGGCTAATGAGCAGTTCTTC.